One and the same sample provided the 30 T cell receptor beta chains below, sequenced in a study of blood T cell repertoires in COVID-19. Measured with immunoSEQ multiplex PCR; TCRdb has only the in-frame clones, and not every one. Of 70,000 or so clones in the sample, just over 90% were seen once. The sequencing input was peripheral blood. The source of these receptors is a woman under 30 with acute or convalescent COVID-19.

This chain joins TRBV2 and TRBJ1-4; 7 nucleotides agree with TRBD1. The junction had 4 bases not matched to a gene; V was cut back by 2 bases and J by 10 bases. This CDR3 spans 13 amino acids. Germline V gives CDR1 SNHLY, CDR2 FYNNEI. DNA of the CDR3: TGTGCCAGCAGTGAATCACGACAGGGAAAACTGTTTTTT. Its protein product is CASSESRQGKLFF.

V gene TRBV19 combines with J gene TRBJ2-3; 7 positions agree with TRBD1. This CDR3 region has 16 residues. The J segment lost 3 bases and the V segment lost 1 base, leaving 7 bases of the junction unmatched. CDR1 and CDR2 from the germline V gene are LNHDA and SQIVND (reference sequence). The DNA for the CDR3 is TGTGCCAGTAGTATAGCCGGACAGGCTGGTACAGATACGCAGTATTTT. The encoded protein is CASSIAGQAGTDTQYF.

V and J are TRBV3-1 (or the pseudogene TRBV3-2) and TRBJ2-7; 7 bases agree with TRBD1. CDR1 LGHDT and CDR2 YNNKEL come from the germline V gene (reference sequence). The CDR3 sequence is 15 residues long. J was trimmed by 2 bases and V by 0 bases; bases with no gene match: 4. DNA for the CDR3: TGTGCCAGCAGCCAAGATTTAGACAGGGCCTACGAGCAGTACTTC. Protein product: CASSQDLDRAYEQYF.

The chain is built from TRBV6-5 and TRBJ2-1; D is ambiguous. From germline, CDR1 is MNHEY and CDR2 SVGAGI. The CDR3 totals 14 residues. V lost 2 bases, J lost 0 bases, and 5 bases lay in between. The CDR3 DNA sequence: TGTGCCAGCAGTTACCCGGGCTCCTACAATGAGCAGTTCTTC. This gives the protein CASSYPGSYNEQFF.

The V gene is TRBV30, the J gene TRBJ1-5; tentatively, D is TRBD1 (5 bases). V lost 2 bases to trimming and J lost 4 bases, with 12 bases between them. Germline-derived CDR1 and CDR2 are GTSNPN and SVGIG (reference sequence). This CDR3 region has 14 residues. The CDR3 DNA follows: TGTGCCTGGAGTCTATCAGGGATTAATCAGCCCCAGCATTTT. Translation: CAWSLSGINQPQHF.

In its sample, this clone was seen a few times. This chain joins TRBV30 and TRBJ2-2; the match to TRBD1 covers 9 bases. CDR3 length: 16 residues. Trimming cost V 1 base and J 5 bases; bases outside gene matches: 8. In germline, CDR1 is GTSNPN, CDR2 SVGIG (reference sequence). CDR3 amino acids: CAWSARYGTGTGELFF. The CDR3 nucleotides read TGTGCCTGGAGTGCACGCTACGGGACAGGGACCGGGGAGCTGTTTTTT.

The rearrangement links TRBV5-1 to TRBJ2-3; no clear D. The V end lost 0 bases, the J end lost 2 bases, and 7 bases lay between the germline ends. There are 14 residues in the CDR3. Germline V gives CDR1 SGHRS, CDR2 YFSETQ. The CDR3 nucleotides read TGCGCCAGCAGCTTGGTACTAAACACAGATACGCAGTATTTT. This gives the protein CASSLVLNTDTQYF.

This clone was seen only once. The J gene is TRBJ1-1, the V gene TRBV28; 8 bases line up with TRBD1. This CDR3 region has 15 residues. V shed 5 bases and J 6 bases; nucleotides not matched to a gene: 11. Per germline, CDR1 MDHEN and CDR2 SYDVKM. The CDR3 here is CASSPSGTGPSEAFF. Here the CDR3 DNA reads TGTGCCAGCAGTCCGTCAGGGACAGGCCCATCTGAAGCTTTCTTT.

This clone was recorded only once. This chain uses TRBV19 with TRBJ2-3; 11 nucleotides agree with TRBD2. The CDR3 sequence is 15 residues long. Germline V lookup: CDR1 LNHDA, CDR2 SQIVND (reference sequence). V shed 6 bases and J 5 bases; nucleotides not matched to a gene: 7. CDR3 protein: CASSPSGRSGDTQYF. The CDR3 coding sequence is TGTGCCAGTAGCCCTAGCGGGAGGTCTGGAGATACGCAGTATTTT.

The chain links TRBV27 to TRBJ2-7, with 8 nucleotides matching TRBD1. CDR1 is MNHEY and CDR2 is SMNVEV in the germline V gene (reference sequence). With 5 bases clipped from V and 4 bases from J, the junction kept 4 bases outside the gene matches. There are 13 residues in the CDR3. The CDR3 spells CASSPQGGYEQYF. The CDR3 DNA reads as TGTGCCAGCAGTCCACAGGGGGGATACGAGCAGTACTTC.

A single count supports this clone. This chain uses TRBV3-1 (or the pseudogene TRBV3-2) with TRBJ2-2; D is unclear. The CDR3 has 15 amino acids. Trimming stripped 6 bases from V and 0 bases from J, with 11 bases between. Germline CDR1 LGHDT, CDR2 YNNKEL (reference sequence). DNA for the CDR3: TGTGCCAGCAGACCTAGTTACGCGAACACCGGGGAGCTGTTTTTT. Encoded protein: CASRPSYANTGELFF.

This chain joins TRBV24-1 and TRBJ1-1; 7 bases agree with TRBD1. CDR1 and CDR2 from the germline V gene are KGHDR and SFDVKD. V gave up 12 bases and J gave up 0 bases; unmatched junction bases: 6. The CDR3 length is 13 residues. Here the CDR3 reads CAPRGQMNTEAFF. CDR3 in DNA: TGTGCCCCGAGGGGACAGATGAACACTGAAGCTTTCTTT.

This rearrangement joins TRBV6-5 to TRBJ2-7, with D possibly matching TRBD1 (6 bases). The length of the CDR3 is 13 residues. Trimming cost V 8 bases and J 0 bases, with 11 bases left between them. Germline CDR1 and CDR2: MNHEY and SVGAGI. In DNA form, the CDR3 reads TGTGCCAGCGTTGGGGACACCTCCTACGAGCAGTACTTC. Translated: CASVGDTSYEQYF.

The CDR3, as DNA: TGTGCCAGCAGTTCTCTGGCCCGGGGAGCCCTTAGCAATCAGCCCCAGCATTTT. It codes for CASSSLARGALSNQPQHF. The gene calls are TRBV28 and TRBJ1-5; no clear D gene. V lost 4 bases to trimming and J lost 0 bases, with 19 bases between them. The CDR3 is 18 amino acids. In germline, CDR1 is MDHEN, CDR2 SYDVKM.

This chain joins TRBV28 and TRBJ1-1; maybe TRBD1 (5 bases). Germline CDR1 and CDR2: MDHEN and SYDVKM. V lost 10 bases and J lost 6, with 12 bases in between. The CDR3 length is 11 residues. CDR3 sequence reads: CAIGGSAEAFF. As DNA, the CDR3 is TGTGCCATCGGGGGTTCTGCTGAAGCTTTCTTT.

The genes are TRBV30 and TRBJ1-5, with D tentatively TRBD1 (6 bases). The V gene lost 1 base and the J gene lost 2 bases, with 12 bases spanning the gap. Looked up from germline, CDR1 is GTSNPN and CDR2 is SVGIG (reference sequence). The CDR3 has 15 residues. The CDR3, as DNA: TGTGCCTGGAGTGACAGGGTTACGGGCAATCAGCCCCAGCATTTT. This gives the protein CAWSDRVTGNQPQHF.

V usage is TRBV5-8 and J usage is TRBJ1-5, with a weak D call TRBD1 (5 bases). The V end was cut by 0 bases, the J end by 1 base, with 8 bases between. Per the germline V gene, CDR1 is SGHTS and CDR2 is YDEGEE. This CDR3 has 15 residues. The CDR3 here is CASSLGQGSNQPQHF. The CDR3 nucleotides are TGTGCCAGCAGCTTGGGGCAGGGAAGCAATCAGCCCCAGCATTTT.

The chain recombines TRBV14 with TRBJ2-5; D perhaps matches TRBD2 (7 bases). The CDR3 has 16 residues. Looked up from germline, CDR1 is SGHDN and CDR2 is FVKESK. Deletions cut 7 bases from V and 5 bases from J, with 23 bases between. The CDR3 DNA follows: TGTGCCAGCACCCCCGAGGGGGGCGGGAGTAATGAGACCCAGTACTTC. Its protein is CASTPEGGGSNETQYF.

This clone came up once. The chain uses TRBV6-6 and TRBJ1-2; no firm D call. CDR1 and CDR2 from the germline V gene are MNHNY and SVGAGI (reference sequence). This CDR3 has 14 amino acids. Trimming stripped 0 bases from V and 8 bases from J, with 13 bases between. The DNA for the CDR3 is TGTGCCAGCAGTTACTCGATTGGCCGTTTGGGCTACACCTTC. Translating it yields CASSYSIGRLGYTF.

The CDR3 coding sequence is TGTGCCAGCAGCCCTAGGGACATCCGCCGGGGCGTCGGGGAGCTGTTTTTT. It yields the protein CASSPRDIRRGVGELFF. The chain joins TRBV11-2 to TRBJ2-2; a possible D gene is TRBD1 (6 bases). CDR1 is SGHAT and CDR2 is FQNNGV in the germline V gene. This CDR3 spans 17 amino acids. The germline V and J ends were trimmed by 5 bases and 7 bases, with 23 bases remaining between them.

The chain links TRBV12-3 or TRBV12-4 to TRBJ1-1, with 7 bases lining up with TRBD1. Trimming removed 6 bases from V and 8 bases from J; junction bases left unmatched: 6. The CDR3 is made up of 12 amino acids. The CDR3 DNA reads TGTGCCAGCAGCCGGACAGGTCGAGAAGCTTTCTTT. This codes for CASSRTGREAFF.

This chain connects TRBV7-2 to TRBJ1-4; TRBD1 aligns across 7 bases. The CDR3 covers 19 residues. Germline V gene lookup returns CDR1 SGHTA and CDR2 FQGNSA. J gave up 9 bases and V 5 bases, and 24 bases lay outside the gene matches. In DNA, the CDR3 is TGTGCCAGCAGCCCTAGTACACGGGATCGGACAGGCCGGCTCCAAAAACTGTTTTTT. Protein sequence: CASSPSTRDRTGRLQKLFF.

V and J are TRBV4-1 and TRBJ1-4, with 9 bases matching TRBD1. V trimming: 3 bases; J trimming: 8 bases; junction bases outside the gene matches: 10. Germline CDR1 is MGHRA and CDR2 is YSYEKL. CDR3 length: 16 residues. The CDR3 here is CASSHLGRDREEKLFF. For the CDR3, the DNA is TGCGCCAGCAGCCATCTAGGCCGGGACAGGGAGGAAAAACTGTTTTTT.

The chain links TRBV6-5 to TRBJ2-1, with D maybe TRBD2 (5 bases). Deletions cut 4 bases from V and 0 bases from J, with 7 bases between. The CDR3 totals 14 residues. CDR1 MNHEY and CDR2 SVGAGI come from the germline V gene. This CDR3 is CASSLGSSYNEQFF. The CDR3 bases are TGTGCCAGCAGTTTAGGGAGCTCCTACAATGAGCAGTTCTTC.

The gene calls are TRBV5-1 and TRBJ2-1; unclear D gene. The CDR3 extends over 15 amino acids. The germline V and J ends were trimmed by 4 bases and 7 bases, with 18 bases remaining between them. The germline CDR1 and CDR2 sequences are SGHRS and YFSETQ. CDR3 DNA: TGCGCCAGCAGCATAGAATTCCCAAGTGTGAATGAGCAGTTCTTC. This gives the protein CASSIEFPSVNEQFF.

J is TRBJ1-3 and V is TRBV27; D ambiguous. The CDR3 sequence is 15 residues long. CDR1 MNHEY and CDR2 SMNVEV come from the germline V gene (reference sequence). Trimming cost V 6 bases and J 1 base, with 13 bases left between them. CDR3 protein: CASSRSKASGNTIYF. CDR3 nucleotide sequence: TGTGCCAGCAGCCGGAGCAAAGCGTCTGGAAACACCATATATTTT.

This chain joins TRBV28 and TRBJ1-6; TRBD1 might be the D (6 bases). Germline V gene sequence: CDR1 MDHEN, CDR2 SYDVKM. V was shortened by 3 bases and J by 8 bases, with 17 bases between the two germline ends. The CDR3 totals 16 residues. This CDR3 is CASSFLRFRGDSPLHF. CDR3 DNA sequence: TGTGCCAGCAGTTTTCTTCGGTTCAGGGGTGATTCACCCCTCCACTTT.

This chain uses TRBV5-1 with TRBJ2-2; D remains ambiguous. V was shortened by 0 bases and J by 1 base, with 7 bases between the two germline ends. CDR3 length: 15 amino acids. Germline V gene lookup returns CDR1 SGHRS and CDR2 YFSETQ. CDR3 residues: CASSLAGGNTGELFF. As DNA, the CDR3 is TGCGCCAGCAGCTTGGCGGGTGGGAACACCGGGGAGCTGTTTTTT.

V and J are TRBV7-9 and TRBJ2-1, with a weak D call TRBD2 (5 bases). The CDR3 runs 12 residues. With 7 bases removed from V and 8 bases from J, the gap between germline ends came to 12 bases. Germline V lookup: CDR1 SEHNR, CDR2 FQNEAQ (reference sequence). The CDR3 sequence is CASTPTGYEQFF. As DNA, the CDR3 is TGTGCCAGCACCCCTACGGGGTATGAGCAGTTCTTC.

The chain has TRBV11-2 and TRBJ1-2; 9 bases match TRBD1. The junction had 4 bases not matched to a gene; V was cut back by 4 bases and J by 4 bases. This CDR3 has 14 residues. Germline CDR1 is SGHAT and CDR2 is FQNNGV. CDR3 amino acids: CASSSTGGGYGYTF. The CDR3 nucleotides are TGTGCCAGCAGCTCGACAGGGGGAGGCTATGGCTACACCTTC.